The 19 T cell receptor beta chains reported below all come from one sample, sequenced in a study of shared clonotypes between healthy human individuals. The table came from immunoSEQ multiplex PCR; TCRdb's copy has only in-frame clones and leaves some out. The sample has about 2.4 million clones, over 85% seen once. Sequencing was performed on naive CD4+ T cells from PBMCs. Subset noted: CD45RA+ positively selected. The receptors originated from a man younger than 30 in good health. Some clones in this sample may be carry-over from other donors' samples.

V usage is TRBV7-9 and J usage is TRBJ2-6; unclear D gene. Germline V gene lookup returns CDR1 SEHNR and CDR2 FQNEAQ (reference sequence). This CDR3 region has 15 residues. V gave up 2 bases and J gave up 2 bases, with 7 bases separating them. CDR3 DNA sequence: TGTGCCAGCAGCTTACGCATTCCTGGGGCCAACGTCCTGACTTTC. This sequence encodes CASSLRIPGANVLTF.

The rearrangement joins TRBV7-6 to TRBJ2-7; D might be TRBD1 or TRBD2, each matching 6 bases. CDR3 length: 15 amino acids. V lost 0 bases and J 4 bases, leaving 13 bases between the germline ends. Germline V CDR1 and CDR2: SGHVS, FNYEAQ. The CDR3 bases are TGTGCCAGCAGCTTAGCGGGGGGCGGGAAGTACGAGCAGTACTTC. Protein product: CASSLAGGGKYEQYF.

The chain couples TRBV6-1 to TRBJ2-4; no clear D gene. The V and J ends lost 8 bases and 3 bases respectively, with 8 bases between them. This CDR3 has 12 residues. Germline V gene data show CDR1 as MNHNS and CDR2 as SASEGT. The CDR3 coding sequence is TGTGCCAGCGGAGAAGTCAAAAACATTCAGTACTTC. It translates to CASGEVKNIQYF.

Notes on this clone: This same CDR3 is encoded by further DNA sequences in the sample. This sequence joins TRBV5-1 and TRBJ1-1; D unresolved. CDR1 is SGHRS, CDR2 YFSETQ, per germline. The germline V and J ends were trimmed by 4 bases and 6 bases, with 7 bases remaining between them. The CDR3 is 11 residues long. The chain's CDR3 is CASSLDSEAFF. The CDR3 DNA follows: TGCGCCAGCAGCCTGGACTCTGAAGCTTTCTTT.

The chain couples TRBV6-1 to TRBJ2-5; 11 positions match TRBD2. Germline V lookup: CDR1 MNHNS, CDR2 SASEGT. Trimming at V came to 2 bases and at J to 5 bases, leaving 10 bases not matched to a gene. The length of the CDR3 is 17 residues. CDR3 sequence: CASSELAGGGGWETQYF. CDR3 DNA sequence: TGTGCCAGCAGTGAACTAGCGGGAGGCGGGGGTTGGGAGACCCAGTACTTC.

The chain uses TRBV5-1 and TRBJ2-1; 9 bases match TRBD2. Trimming removed 10 bases from V and 2 bases from J; junction bases left unmatched: 4. This CDR3 contains 13 residues. Germline-derived CDR1 and CDR2 are SGHRS and YFSETQ. CDR3 bases: TGCGCCGTCACTAGCGGGCCCTACAATGAGCAGTTCTTC. It is translated as CAVTSGPYNEQFF.

This clone was counted between two and nine times. The chain joins TRBV6-5 to TRBJ1-2; D is perhaps TRBD1 (6 bases). Germline V gene data show CDR1 as MNHEY and CDR2 as SVGAGI. Trimming shortened V by 8 bases and J by 4 bases, and 17 bases separated the two germline ends. CDR3 size: 14 residues. CDR3 coding DNA: TGTGCCAGCCGCGGCGGACAGAACCTCTATGGCTACACCTTC. It yields the protein CASRGGQNLYGYTF.

This clone was observed a single time. This rearrangement joins TRBV5-6 to TRBJ2-1; D is undetermined. Trimming left V 0 bases short and J 7 bases short, with 11 bases between. The germline V gene has CDR1 SGHDT and CDR2 YYEEEE. The CDR3 sequence is 14 residues long. The DNA of the CDR3 is TGTGCCAGCAGCTTGGCCCGGAATGGGAATGAGCAGTTCTTC. Amino acid sequence: CASSLARNGNEQFF.

The rearrangement uses TRBV19 and TRBJ2-2; possibly TRBD2 for D (5 bases). In germline, CDR1 is LNHDA, CDR2 SQIVND (reference sequence). V shed 5 bases and J shed 6 bases, with 13 bases lying between them. CDR3 length equals 14 residues. The CDR3, as DNA: TGTGCCAGTAGTGGGCTTATCGGGGCCGGGGAGCTGTTTTTT. This translates into CASSGLIGAGELFF.

The chain carries TRBV7-7 and TRBJ2-1; the D is unclear. V was clipped by 5 bases and J by 0 bases, with 11 bases between them. CDR1 is SSHAT, CDR2 FNYEAQ, per germline (reference sequence). This CDR3 is 15 amino acids long. In nucleotides, the CDR3 is TGTGCCAGCAGCGCGAGAGGAGTCTCCTACAATGAGCAGTTCTTC. Its protein is CASSARGVSYNEQFF.

The chain joins TRBV29-1 to TRBJ2-3; D unclear. This CDR3 comprises 13 residues. Germline CDR1 reads SQVTM; CDR2 reads ANQGSEA. Trimming pared 4 bases from V and 0 bases from J, leaving 8 bases between. The CDR3 sequence is CSVGFRSTDTQYF. CDR3 nucleotides: TGCAGCGTTGGTTTTAGAAGCACAGATACGCAGTATTTT.

This rearrangement joins TRBV9 to TRBJ2-6, with D possibly TRBD1 on 6 matching bases. V lost 0 bases and J lost 0, with 10 bases in between. The germline gives CDR1 SGDLS, CDR2 YYNGEE. The length of the CDR3 is 17 residues. The CDR3: CASSVGQAPSGANVLTF. The CDR3, as DNA: TGTGCCAGCAGCGTAGGACAGGCCCCCTCTGGGGCCAACGTCCTGACTTTC.

The chain carries TRBV15 and TRBJ2-5; 10 bases agree with TRBD2. The V and J ends lost 2 bases and 2 bases, in that order; junction bases with no gene match: 2. Germline loops: CDR1 LNHNV, CDR2 YYDKDF (reference sequence). The CDR3 is 15 amino acids. DNA of the CDR3: TGTGCCACCAGCAGACGAGCGGGAGGGCAAGAGACCCAGTACTTC. It yields the protein CATSRRAGGQETQYF.

The chain is built from TRBV2 and TRBJ2-3; 8 bases align to TRBD1. The germline V gene encodes CDR1 SNHLY and CDR2 FYNNEI. The ends lost 4 bases at V and 3 bases at J; junction bases unmatched: 9. The CDR3 is made up of 16 amino acids. The CDR3 protein is CASSGSRTGPTDTQYF. The CDR3 DNA is TGTGCCAGCAGTGGTTCGCGGACAGGGCCGACAGATACGCAGTATTTT.

The chain recombines TRBV5-1 with TRBJ2-2, with 12 bases aligning to TRBD1. Germline V gene lookup returns CDR1 SGHRS and CDR2 YFSETQ. This CDR3 contains 17 residues. V trimming: 5 bases; J trimming: 6 bases; junction bases outside the gene matches: 11. Written as DNA, the CDR3 is TGCGCCAGCAGGGTCTCGCCCGGGACAGGGGGCGCCGGGGAGCTGTTTTTT. The encoded protein is CASRVSPGTGGAGELFF.

The J gene is TRBJ1-3, the V gene TRBV2; D gene ambiguous. The CDR3 spans 16 residues. The V end was cut by 3 bases, the J end by 1 base, with 13 bases between. Germline values: CDR1 SNHLY, CDR2 FYNNEI. CDR3 sequence (DNA): TGTGCCAGCAGTGAGGCGGCAGCAAATTCTGGAAACACCATATATTTT. It specifies CASSEAAANSGNTIYF.

This chain uses TRBV11-2 with TRBJ2-3; 7 nucleotides match TRBD1. The CDR3 spans 15 residues. V dropped 1 base and J dropped 6; count of bases not matched to a gene: 7. Germline loops: CDR1 SGHAT, CDR2 FQNNGV. Here the CDR3 reads CASSLVKGAGDTQYF. The DNA for the CDR3 is TGTGCCAGCAGCTTAGTGAAGGGGGCAGGGGATACGCAGTATTTT.

Details on this clone: Other DNA sequences of this sample code for an identical CDR3. The CDR3 DNA sequence: TGTGCCAGCAGCAGAGGGGACAGCTCTGGAAACACCATATATTTT. Its translation: CASSRGDSSGNTIYF. The chain carries TRBV5-5 and TRBJ1-3; 7 positions agree with TRBD1. J lost 0 bases, V lost 4 bases, and 4 bases had no gene match. The CDR3 is 15 residues long. In germline, CDR1 is SGHKS, CDR2 YYEKEE (reference sequence).

V and J are TRBV28 and TRBJ1-1, with D unresolved. V was pared by 3 bases and J by 5 bases, with 10 bases between. Germline V gene lookup returns CDR1 MDHEN and CDR2 SYDVKM. The CDR3 totals 13 residues. The CDR3 DNA follows: TGTGCCAGCAGTTTGTATGAAGGAACTGAAGCTTTCTTT. This translates into CASSLYEGTEAFF.